The 27 T cell receptor beta chains below come from one sample, sequenced in a study of kidney transplant recipient with SARS-CoV-2 infection (dated by TCRdb to about 2021). The sample's time point label, in plain terms: pre-pandemic baseline sample and day 111 after first positive SARS-CoV-2 test. The run used an Illumina MiSeq. Using fastp at Q25 and MiXCR, TCRdb reprocessed the public reads and kept productive beta chains. One record per CDR3 amino acid sequence lists the most common genes and DNA. The sample table contains under 250,000 distinct CDR3 sequences; only one count was recorded for roughly 26% of them. Together, the top ten hold 7% to 8% of the sample. The input for sequencing was a blood sample, taken at baseline and between days 110 and 120 from a kidney transplant recipient. The receptor source for this set is a male patient younger than 45 who had COVID-19 and was a kidney transplant recipient. Following a transplant, some T lymphocytes may have been derived from the graft donor.

The chain has TRBV21-1 and TRBJ2-7; the table's D gene call, TRBD2, was not cross checked with the DNA. TRBV21-1 is reported as a pseudogene. The CDR3 consists of 18 residues. CDR3 DNA: TGTGCCAGCAGCAAAGGTTTACCCGGAGGGAGCGACCCCTACGAGCAGTACTTC. This sequence encodes CASSKGLPGGSDPYEQYF.

Details on this clonotype: A read error may be the cause here, since a much bigger clone is one base away. This chain uses TRBV20-1 with TRBJ1-2; tentatively, D is TRBD1 (6 bases). Germline lookup yields CDR1 DFQATT and CDR2 SNEGSKA (reference sequence). Deletions cut 6 bases from V and 5 bases from J, with 19 bases between. The CDR3 spans 14 residues. The CDR3 nucleotides are TGCAGTGCCCCGGGCCATGGGGGGCTGTATGGCTACACCTTC. Encoded protein: CSAPGHGGLYGYTF.

Remarks on this clonotype: This clone may be a read error of a much larger clone one base away. The chain joins TRBV5-1 to TRBJ2-7; 7 bases agree with TRBD1. The CDR3 runs 15 residues. Germline loops: CDR1 SGHRS, CDR2 YFSETQ. CDR3 protein: CASSLWGQTGNEPYF. The DNA for the CDR3 is TGCGCCAGCAGCTTGTGGGGACAGACGGGCAACGAGCCGTACTTC.

There are many counts of this clonotype. V gene TRBV10-3 combines with J gene TRBJ1-5; the D is unclear. The CDR3 runs to 13 residues. V dropped 2 bases and J dropped 3 bases, with 5 bases sitting between them. Germline CDR1 is ENHRY and CDR2 is SYGVKD. CDR3 nucleotides: TGTGCCATCAGTGAGAGGGACAATCAGCCCCAGCATTTT. Residues: CAISERDNQPQHF.

This clonotype was found a few times. Given a much more abundant clone one base away, this may be a read error. The chain recombines TRBV9 with TRBJ1-4, with TRBD1 identical over 7 bases. The CDR3 loop spans 15 amino acids. Germline CDR1 reads SGDLS; CDR2 reads YYNGEE. CDR3 DNA sequence: TGTGCCAGCAGCGCTGTGGACAGGAAAAATGAAGAACTGTTTTTT. As protein: CASSAVDRKNEELFF.

A note on this clonotype: This may be a read error, as it is one base from a much larger clone. The rearrangement uses TRBV5-6 and TRBJ1-1, with D maybe TRBD1 (5 bases). This CDR3 contains 14 residues. From germline, CDR1 is SGHDT and CDR2 YYEEEE. The V end lost 7 bases, the J end lost 5 bases, and 18 bases lay between the germline ends. Here the CDR3 DNA reads TGTGCCAGCGGAGGGGTTGGGTCCGGAACTGAAGCTTTCTTT. It encodes CASGGVGSGTEAFF.

This clonotype was counted between two and nine times. This chain links TRBV12-3 or TRBV12-4 with TRBJ1-5; the D gene is possibly TRBD1 (5 bases). V lost 3 bases, J lost 3 bases, and 12 bases lay in between. This CDR3 region has 15 residues. The CDR3 loop is CASSLGGVYNQPQHF. CDR3 nucleotide sequence: TGTGCCAGCAGTTTGGGGGGGGTCTACAATCAGCCCCAGCATTTT.

This clonotype was counted at least ten times. CDR3 coding DNA: TGTGCCAGCAGATCTTTTATAACCGGACGGGGGACATCCTACGAGCAGTACTTC. Its protein is CASRSFITGRGTSYEQYF. This chain joins TRBV27 and TRBJ2-7, with D perhaps assigned TRBD1 or TRBD2 (6 bases each). CDR1 is MNHEY, CDR2 SMNVEV, per germline (reference sequence). V was cut by 6 bases and J by 1 base, with 25 bases left in between. The CDR3 spans 18 residues.

To note about this clonotype: A read error may be the cause here, since a much bigger clone is one base away. CDR3 loop: CASSQPGARREQHF. CDR3 DNA sequence: TGTGCCAGCAGTCAACCGGGCGCACGGCGGGAGCAGCACTTC. The chain is built from TRBV6-5 and TRBJ2-7; 7 nucleotides agree with TRBD2. Germline V lookup: CDR1 MNHEY, CDR2 SVGAGI. There are 14 residues in the CDR3.

This clonotype was seen ten or more times. The CDR3 region has the DNA TGTGCCACCAGTGCAACAGACAGGAACACCGGGGAGCTGTTTTTT. Translating gives CATSATDRNTGELFF. The rearrangement uses TRBV24-1 and TRBJ2-2, with a weak D call TRBD1 (5 bases). This CDR3 has 15 amino acids. Trimming removed 5 bases at V and 1 base at J, with 10 bases between. From germline, CDR1 is KGHDR and CDR2 SFDVKD.

At least ten counts were recorded for this clonotype. The rearrangement links TRBV6-9 to TRBJ1-2; no definite D call. CDR3 length: 17 amino acids. CDR1 and CDR2 (germline): MNHGY, SVAAGI. V was shortened by 5 bases and J by 4 bases, with 23 bases between the two germline ends. The CDR3 bases are TGTGCCAGCAGTCCCACGACGCCTTACGGAAAGACCTATGGCTACACCTTC. Its protein product is CASSPTTPYGKTYGYTF.

Concerning this clonotype itself: A single base separates this from a much larger clone, so it may be a read error. This chain joins TRBV12-3 or TRBV12-4 and TRBJ1-1; the D is unclear. The CDR3 is 13 residues long. The CDR3 region has the DNA TGTGCCAGCGGTTTCGGCCCGGGAACTGAAGCTTTCTTT. Its translation: CASGFGPGTEAFF.

This clonotype has a count of ten or more. This chain uses TRBV19 with TRBJ1-2, with D unclear. Germline V gene data show CDR1 as LNHDA and CDR2 as SQIVND (reference sequence). The CDR3 covers 17 residues. The V gene lost 5 bases and the J gene lost 4 bases, with 23 bases spanning the gap. The CDR3 sequence: CASSCGQTNRKTYGYTF. The CDR3 DNA follows: TGTGCCAGTAGTTGCGGTCAGACAAATCGAAAGACCTATGGCTACACCTTC.

This clonotype was observed a few times. V usage is TRBV20-1 and J usage is TRBJ2-1; 14 bases are shared with TRBD2. The CDR3 contains 17 residues. V trimming: 3 bases; J trimming: 6 bases; junction bases outside the gene matches: 10. Germline V lookup: CDR1 DFQATT, CDR2 SNEGSKA (reference sequence). The CDR3 DNA follows: TGCAGTGCTAGCCAGGGACTAGCGGGAGTAGGTTCCAATGAGCAGTTCTTC. Translating gives CSASQGLAGVGSNEQFF.

This clonotype was observed a few times. V gene TRBV3-1 combines with J gene TRBJ2-3, with 8 nucleotides matching TRBD1. This CDR3 region has 19 residues. The V gene end was trimmed by 1 base and the J gene end by 0 bases; junction bases not matched to a gene: 12. CDR1 is LGHDT, CDR2 YNNKEL, per germline (reference sequence). The CDR3 sequence is CASSQGPQGAGRSTDTQYF. CDR3 bases: TGTGCCAGCAGCCAAGGTCCTCAGGGGGCGGGAAGAAGCACAGATACGCAGTATTTT.

The chain carries TRBV27 and TRBJ2-3; TRBD2 might be the D (5 bases). Germline assignment: CDR1 MNHEY and CDR2 SMNVEV (reference sequence). CDR3 length equals 15 residues. Trimming stripped 5 bases from V and 5 bases from J, with 17 bases between. The CDR3 DNA sequence: TGTGCCAGCAGTGCACCCGGGGAGCGTCGAGATACGCAGTATTTT. Its translation is CASSAPGERRDTQYF.

In this sample, this clonotype turned up many times. V gene TRBV18 combines with J gene TRBJ1-2; 8 bases align to TRBD1. Germline V gene sequence: CDR1 KGHSH, CDR2 LQKENI. J gave up 3 bases and V 1 base, and 10 bases lay outside the gene matches. The CDR3 has 17 residues. In nucleotides, the CDR3 is TGTGCCAGCTCACCACGCCAGGGGGCAGAGAGGGACTATGGCTACACCTTC. As protein: CASSPRQGAERDYGYTF.

This clonotype was detected many times. V gene TRBV12-5 combines with J gene TRBJ1-2; D might be TRBD1 (6 bases). The CDR3 is 14 residues long. Trimming removed 0 bases from V and 6 bases from J, with 11 bases in between. Germline CDR1 and CDR2: LGHNT and FRNRAP. CDR3 sequence: CASGLVVGGNGYTF. DNA for the CDR3: TGTGCTAGTGGTTTGGTAGTGGGGGGCAATGGCTACACCTTC.

The sample holds many counts of this clonotype. The J gene is TRBJ1-2, the V gene TRBV11-1; TRBD1 might be the D (6 bases). CDR1 and CDR2 (germline): SGHAT, FQDESV (reference sequence). CDR3 length: 17 residues. The ends were cut back, 5 bases at V and 4 bases at J, with 23 bases in the middle. This chain's CDR3 is CASSLDSKAGKTYGYTF. DNA of the CDR3: TGTGCCAGCAGCCTGGACAGTAAGGCTGGAAAGACCTATGGCTACACCTTC.

Notes on this clonotype: Given a much more abundant clone one base away, this may be a read error. The genes are TRBV3-1 and TRBJ2-2; the D is unclear. CDR1 and CDR2 (germline): LGHDT, YNNKEL (reference sequence). The CDR3 sequence is 18 residues long. CDR3 DNA sequence: TGTGCCAGCAGCACTGGGCATCCCATTTCAGGCTTGACCGAGGAGCTGTTTTTT. Amino acids: CASSTGHPISGLTEELFF. The whole variable domain, filled in from reference TRBV3-1 and TRBJ2-2, reads DTAVSQTPKYLVTQMGNDKSIKCEQNLGHDTMYWYKQDSKKFLKIMFSYNNKELIINETVPNRFSPKSPDKAHLNLHINSLELGDSAVYFCASSTGHPISGLTEELFFGEGSRLTVL.

This clonotype was seen repeatedly, ten times or more. V gene TRBV25-1 combines with J gene TRBJ1-1; TRBD1 matches 7 bases. CDR1 and CDR2 (germline): MGHDK, SYGVNS. With 3 bases clipped from V and 11 bases from J, the junction kept 12 bases outside the gene matches. This CDR3 comprises 14 residues. This chain's CDR3 is CASSDLNKPGQAFF. CDR3 coding DNA: TGTGCCAGCAGTGACCTAAATAAACCGGGACAGGCTTTCTTT.

Comments on this clonotype: A read error may explain this, as a much larger clone is one base away. The chain has TRBV18 and TRBJ1-3; D is unresolved. Germline lookup yields CDR1 KGHSH and CDR2 LQKENI. This CDR3 has 16 residues. The CDR3 nucleotides are TGTGCCAGCTCAGATTCCCGGGCAGACTCTGGAAACACCGTATATTTT. Translating gives CASSDSRADSGNTVYF.

This chain links TRBV5-5 with TRBJ1-2; D is uncertain. CDR3 length equals 16 residues. With 6 bases removed from V and 4 bases from J, the gap between germline ends came to 22 bases. Germline V gene sequence: CDR1 SGHKS, CDR2 YYEKEE (reference sequence). CDR3 nucleotides: TGTGCCAGCATGGAATGTGTCTCGCGAAAGACCTATGGCTACACCTTC. This encodes CASMECVSRKTYGYTF.

This clonotype was counted ten times or more. This chain uses TRBV27 with TRBJ2-3; 8 nucleotides agree with TRBD1. There are 15 residues in the CDR3. Trimming took 4 bases from V and 2 from J; bases not matched to a gene: 5. Germline lookup yields CDR1 MNHEY and CDR2 SMNVEV (reference sequence). The CDR3 region has the DNA TGTGCCAGCAGTTCCGGACAGGGCCACACAGATACGCAGTATTTT. Translated, it gives CASSSGQGHTDTQYF.

As concerns this clonotype: Since a much larger clone is just one base distant, this may be a read error. This sequence joins TRBV19 and TRBJ1-2; 10 bases agree with TRBD1. V gave up 8 bases and J gave up 5 bases; unmatched junction bases: 17. This CDR3 contains 17 residues. Germline-derived CDR1 and CDR2 are LNHDA and SQIVND (reference sequence). CDR3 DNA sequence: TGTGCCAGTGGTACCCGGGACAGGGGCACCTTTGGGTATGGCTACACCTTC. Translating gives CASGTRDRGTFGYGYTF.

This clonotype has a count of ten or more. The junction departs from the called germline gene at one end, perhaps through a read error. The gene calls are TRBV5-4 and TRBJ2-3; maybe TRBD1 (6 bases). CDR3 size: 13 residues. CDR1 SGHNT and CDR2 YYREEE come from the germline V gene (reference sequence). The CDR3 here is CASSLRGTDTQYF. In nucleotides, the CDR3 is TGCGCCAGCAGCTTGAGGGGGACAGATACGCAGTATTTT.

This sequence joins TRBV24-1 and TRBJ2-1; TRBD1 aligns across 7 bases. The CDR3 covers 18 residues. Looked up from germline, CDR1 is KGHDR and CDR2 is SFDVKD. V lost 5 bases, J lost 2 bases, and 14 bases stayed unmatched. CDR3 coding DNA: TGTGCCACCAGTGTAGGGACAGCTATAAAGCCGCCCTACAATGAGCAGTTCTTC. Encoded protein: CATSVGTAIKPPYNEQFF.